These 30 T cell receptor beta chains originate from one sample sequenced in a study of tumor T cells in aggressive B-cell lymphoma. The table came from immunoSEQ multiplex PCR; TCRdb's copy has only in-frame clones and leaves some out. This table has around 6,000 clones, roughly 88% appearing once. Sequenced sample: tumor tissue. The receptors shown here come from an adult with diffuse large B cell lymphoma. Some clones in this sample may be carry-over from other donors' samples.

CDR3 loop: CASSRGLAGVGEQYF. The DNA of the CDR3 is TGTGCCAGCAGCAGGGGACTAGCGGGAGTCGGCGAGCAGTACTTC. The genes are TRBV5-6 and TRBJ2-7, with 14 bases lining up with TRBD2. Per the germline V gene, CDR1 is SGHDT and CDR2 is YYEEEE. The CDR3 length is 15 residues. The trim removed 4 bases at V and 6 bases at J, leaving 6 bases unmatched.

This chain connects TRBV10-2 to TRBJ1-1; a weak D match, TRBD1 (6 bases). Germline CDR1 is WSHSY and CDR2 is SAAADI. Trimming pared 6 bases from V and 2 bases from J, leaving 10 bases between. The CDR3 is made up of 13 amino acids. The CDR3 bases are TGCGCCAGCAGCCCACAGGGAAACACTGAAGCTTTCTTT. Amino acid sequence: CASSPQGNTEAFF.

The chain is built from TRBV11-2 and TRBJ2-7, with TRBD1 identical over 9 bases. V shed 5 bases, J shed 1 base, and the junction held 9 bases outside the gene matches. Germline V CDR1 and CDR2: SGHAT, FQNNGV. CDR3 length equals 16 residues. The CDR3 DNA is TGTGCCAGCAGCCCACAGGGGGCTGTTACGTCCTACGAGCAGTACTTC. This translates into CASSPQGAVTSYEQYF.

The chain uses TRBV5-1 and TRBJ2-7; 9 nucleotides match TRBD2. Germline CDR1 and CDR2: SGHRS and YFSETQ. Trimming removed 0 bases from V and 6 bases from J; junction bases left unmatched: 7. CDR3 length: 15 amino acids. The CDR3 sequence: CASSLAGLAGPEQYF. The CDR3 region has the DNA TGCGCCAGCAGCTTGGCCGGGCTAGCGGGGCCCGAGCAGTACTTC.

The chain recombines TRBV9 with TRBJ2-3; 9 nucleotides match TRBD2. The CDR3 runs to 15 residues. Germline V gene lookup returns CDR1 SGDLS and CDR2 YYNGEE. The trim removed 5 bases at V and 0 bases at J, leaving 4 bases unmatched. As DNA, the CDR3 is TGTGCCAGCAGTGCTCTAGCGGGGAGCACAGATACGCAGTATTTT. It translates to CASSALAGSTDTQYF.

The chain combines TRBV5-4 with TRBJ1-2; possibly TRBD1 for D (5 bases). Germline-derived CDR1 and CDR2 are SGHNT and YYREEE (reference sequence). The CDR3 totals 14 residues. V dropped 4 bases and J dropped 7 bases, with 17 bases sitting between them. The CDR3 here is CASSPGGRGFGYTF. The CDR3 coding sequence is TGTGCCAGCAGCCCCGGAGGCCGGGGGTTTGGCTACACCTTC.

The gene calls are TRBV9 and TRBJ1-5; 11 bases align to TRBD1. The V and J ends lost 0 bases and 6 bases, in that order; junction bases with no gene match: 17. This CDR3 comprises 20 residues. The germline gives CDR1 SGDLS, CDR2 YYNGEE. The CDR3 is CASSVAIRHRDRGFSQPQHF. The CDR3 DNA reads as TGTGCCAGCAGCGTAGCTATCAGACACCGGGACAGGGGGTTCAGTCAGCCCCAGCATTTT.

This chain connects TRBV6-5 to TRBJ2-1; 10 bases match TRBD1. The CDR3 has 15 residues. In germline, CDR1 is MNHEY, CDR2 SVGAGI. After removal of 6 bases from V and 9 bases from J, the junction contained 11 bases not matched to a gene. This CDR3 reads CASSFTGQGWSEQFF. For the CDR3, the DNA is TGTGCCAGCAGCTTTACGGGACAGGGGTGGAGTGAGCAGTTCTTC.

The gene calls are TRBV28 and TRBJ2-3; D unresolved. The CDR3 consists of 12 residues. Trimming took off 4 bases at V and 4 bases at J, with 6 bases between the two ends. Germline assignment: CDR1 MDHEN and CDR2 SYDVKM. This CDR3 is CASSSPSDTQYF. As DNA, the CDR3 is TGTGCCAGCAGTTCCCCGTCAGATACGCAGTATTTT.

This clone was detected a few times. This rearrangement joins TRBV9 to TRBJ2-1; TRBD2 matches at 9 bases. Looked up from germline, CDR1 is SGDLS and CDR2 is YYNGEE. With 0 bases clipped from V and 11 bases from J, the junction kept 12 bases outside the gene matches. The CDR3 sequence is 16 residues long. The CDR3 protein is CASSVGSGRTTMKQFF. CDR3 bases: TGTGCCAGCAGCGTAGGCAGCGGGAGGACAACAATGAAGCAGTTCTTC.

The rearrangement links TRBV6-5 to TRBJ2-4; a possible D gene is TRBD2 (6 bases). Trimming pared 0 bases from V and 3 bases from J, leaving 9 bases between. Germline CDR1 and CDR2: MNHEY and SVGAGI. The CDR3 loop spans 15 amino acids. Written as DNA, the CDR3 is TGTGCCAGCAGTTACTCGGTGGGGGGCAAAAACATTCAGTACTTC. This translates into CASSYSVGGKNIQYF.

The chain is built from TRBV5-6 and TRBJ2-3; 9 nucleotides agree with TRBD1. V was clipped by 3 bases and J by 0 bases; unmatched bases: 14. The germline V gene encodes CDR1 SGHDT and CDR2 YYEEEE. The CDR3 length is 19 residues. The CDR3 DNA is TGTGCCAGCAGCTCACGTTATCTTGGACAGGGGACTAGCACAGATACGCAGTATTTT. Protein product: CASSSRYLGQGTSTDTQYF. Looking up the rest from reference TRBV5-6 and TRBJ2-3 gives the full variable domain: DAGVTQSPTHLIKTRGQQVTLRCSPKSGHDTVSWYQQALGQGPQFIFQYYEEEERQRGNFPDRFSGHQFPNYSSELNVNALLLGDSALYLCASSSRYLGQGTSTDTQYFGPGTRLTVL.

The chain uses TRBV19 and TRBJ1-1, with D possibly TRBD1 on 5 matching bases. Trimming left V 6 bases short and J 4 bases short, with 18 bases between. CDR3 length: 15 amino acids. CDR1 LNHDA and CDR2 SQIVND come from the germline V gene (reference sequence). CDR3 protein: CASSPNRGGGTEAFF. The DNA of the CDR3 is TGTGCCAGTAGCCCAAACCGCGGGGGTGGCACTGAAGCTTTCTTT.

As DNA, the CDR3 is TGTGCCAGCAGAGGGCGGGGGCCAAACCAAGAGACCCAGTACTTC. Protein product: CASRGRGPNQETQYF. The J gene is TRBJ2-5, the V gene TRBV28; tentative D call: TRBD2 (7 bases). The CDR3 runs 15 residues. Germline-derived CDR1 and CDR2 are MDHEN and SYDVKM. V was pared by 6 bases and J by 0 bases, with 14 bases between.

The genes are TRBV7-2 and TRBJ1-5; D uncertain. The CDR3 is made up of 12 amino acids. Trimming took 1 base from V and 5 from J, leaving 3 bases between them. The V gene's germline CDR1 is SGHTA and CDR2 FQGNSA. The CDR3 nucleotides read TGTGCCAGCAGCTTAGACTATCAGCCCCAGCATTTT. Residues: CASSLDYQPQHF. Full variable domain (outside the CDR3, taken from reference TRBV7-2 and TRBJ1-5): GAGVSQSPSNKVTEKGKDVELRCDPISGHTALYWYRQSLGQGLEFLIYFQGNSAPDKSGLPSDRFSAERTGGSVSTLTIQRTQQEDSAVYLCASSLDYQPQHFGDGTRLSIL.

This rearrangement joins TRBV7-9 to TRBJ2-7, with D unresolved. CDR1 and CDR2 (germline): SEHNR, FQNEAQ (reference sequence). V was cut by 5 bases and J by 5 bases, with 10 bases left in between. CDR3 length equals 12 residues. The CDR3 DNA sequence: TGTGCCAGCAGCCCCAGTCTTGACGAGCAGTACTTC. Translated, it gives CASSPSLDEQYF.

CDR3 sequence: CASSFGGNTIYF. CDR3 DNA sequence: TGTGCCAGTAGTTTCGGGGGAAACACCATATATTTT. This chain links TRBV19 with TRBJ1-3; the D is unclear. The CDR3 covers 12 residues. V was shortened by 5 bases and J by 4 bases, with 6 bases between the two germline ends. The V gene's germline CDR1 is LNHDA and CDR2 SQIVND (reference sequence).

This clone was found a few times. In DNA, the CDR3 is TGTGCCTGGACAGACACCTCTGGGGCCAACGTCCTGACTTTC. Translated: CAWTDTSGANVLTF. This chain joins TRBV30 and TRBJ2-6; D is uncertain. This CDR3 region has 14 residues. From germline, CDR1 is GTSNPN and CDR2 SVGIG (reference sequence). Trimming left V 4 bases short and J 0 bases short, with 7 bases between.

CDR3 amino acids: CASSGRTGNLHGYTF. CDR3 nucleotides: TGTGCCAGCAGCGGGAGGACAGGGAATTTGCATGGCTACACCTTC. The chain recombines TRBV9 with TRBJ1-2; 8 bases fit TRBD1. The CDR3 is made up of 15 amino acids. Germline V lookup: CDR1 SGDLS, CDR2 YYNGEE. J was trimmed by 6 bases and V by 3 bases; bases with no gene match: 10.

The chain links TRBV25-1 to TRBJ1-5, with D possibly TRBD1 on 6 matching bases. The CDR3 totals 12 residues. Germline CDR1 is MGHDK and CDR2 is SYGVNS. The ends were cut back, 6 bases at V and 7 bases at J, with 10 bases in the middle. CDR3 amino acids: CASSRGEQPQHF. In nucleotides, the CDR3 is TGTGCCAGCAGCAGGGGAGAACAGCCCCAGCATTTT.

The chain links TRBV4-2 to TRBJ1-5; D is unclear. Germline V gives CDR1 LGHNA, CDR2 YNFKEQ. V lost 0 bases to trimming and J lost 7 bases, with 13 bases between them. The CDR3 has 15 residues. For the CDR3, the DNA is TGTGCCAGCAGCCAAGATTTTGTGGGCCGCCAGCCCCAGCATTTT. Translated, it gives CASSQDFVGRQPQHF.

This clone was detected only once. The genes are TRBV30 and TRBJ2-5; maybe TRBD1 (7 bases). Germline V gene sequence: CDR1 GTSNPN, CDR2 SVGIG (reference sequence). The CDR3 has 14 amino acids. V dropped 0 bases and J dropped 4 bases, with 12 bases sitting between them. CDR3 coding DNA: TGTGCCTGGAGTGTAGGGCAGGGGGGAGAGACCCAGTACTTC. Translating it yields CAWSVGQGGETQYF.

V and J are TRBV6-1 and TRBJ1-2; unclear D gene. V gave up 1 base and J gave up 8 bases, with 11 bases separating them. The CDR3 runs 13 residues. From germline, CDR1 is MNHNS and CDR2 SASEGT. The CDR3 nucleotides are TGTGCCAGCAGTGAAGGGAGGGCGGGGGGCTACACCTTC. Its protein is CASSEGRAGGYTF.

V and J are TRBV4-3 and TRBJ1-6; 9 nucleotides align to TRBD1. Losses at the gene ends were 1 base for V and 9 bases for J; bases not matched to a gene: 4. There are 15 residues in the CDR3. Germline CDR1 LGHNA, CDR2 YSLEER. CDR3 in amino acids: CASSQGGTGISPLHF. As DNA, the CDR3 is TGCGCCAGCAGCCAAGGGGGGACAGGGATTTCACCCCTCCACTTT.

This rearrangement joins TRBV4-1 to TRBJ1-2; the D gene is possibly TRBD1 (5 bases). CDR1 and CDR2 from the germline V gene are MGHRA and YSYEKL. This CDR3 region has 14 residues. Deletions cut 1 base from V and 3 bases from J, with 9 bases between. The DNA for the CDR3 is TGCGCCAGCAGCCAAGGGGGACTGGACTATGGCTACACCTTC. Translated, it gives CASSQGGLDYGYTF.

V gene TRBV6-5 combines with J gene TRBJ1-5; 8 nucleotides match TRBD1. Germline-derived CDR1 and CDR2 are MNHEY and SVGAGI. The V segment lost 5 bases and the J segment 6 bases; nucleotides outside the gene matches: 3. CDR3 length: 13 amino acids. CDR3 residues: CASSATGGQPQHF. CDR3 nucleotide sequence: TGTGCCAGCAGTGCCACAGGGGGTCAGCCCCAGCATTTT.

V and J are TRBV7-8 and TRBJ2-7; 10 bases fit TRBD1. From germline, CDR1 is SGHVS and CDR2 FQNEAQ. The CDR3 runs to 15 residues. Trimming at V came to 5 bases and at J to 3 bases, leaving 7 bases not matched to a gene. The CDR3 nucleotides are TGTGCCAGCAGCCCGACCGGGACAGGGGTCTACGAGCAGTACTTC. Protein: CASSPTGTGVYEQYF.

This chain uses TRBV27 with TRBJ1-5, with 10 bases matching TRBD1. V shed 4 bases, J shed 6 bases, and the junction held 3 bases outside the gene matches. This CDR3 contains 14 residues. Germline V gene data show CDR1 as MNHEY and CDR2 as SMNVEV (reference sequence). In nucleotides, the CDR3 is TGTGCCAGCAGTTCAGGACAGGGGGGTCAGCCCCAGCATTTT. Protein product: CASSSGQGGQPQHF.

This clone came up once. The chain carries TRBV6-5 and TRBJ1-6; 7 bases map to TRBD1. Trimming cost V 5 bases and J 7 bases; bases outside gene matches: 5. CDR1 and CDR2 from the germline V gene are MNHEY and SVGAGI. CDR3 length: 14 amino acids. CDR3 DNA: TGTGCCAGCAGTCCGGACAGGAGAAATTCACCCCTCCACTTT. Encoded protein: CASSPDRRNSPLHF.

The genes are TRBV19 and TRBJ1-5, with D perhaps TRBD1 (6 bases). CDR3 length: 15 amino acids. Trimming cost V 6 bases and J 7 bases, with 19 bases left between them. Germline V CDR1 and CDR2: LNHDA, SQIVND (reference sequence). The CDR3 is CASRDSPQGPQPQHF. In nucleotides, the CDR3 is TGTGCCAGTAGGGACAGTCCCCAAGGGCCACAGCCCCAGCATTTT. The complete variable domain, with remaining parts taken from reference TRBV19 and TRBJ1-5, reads DGGITQSPKYLFRKEGQNVTLSCEQNLNHDAMYWYRQDPGQGLRLIYYSQIVNDFQKGDIAEGYSVSREKKESFPLTVTSAQKNPTAFYLCASRDSPQGPQPQHFGDGTRLSIL.